These 27 T cell receptor beta chains were sequenced from one sample in a study of T cell clones after liver transplantation. Profiling relied on immunoSEQ multiplex PCR, and the TCRdb table lists in-frame clones only, not all of them. The sample records fewer than 85,000 clones, around 78% being singletons. The sample was CD4+ T cells from blood, taken at the 22-month timepoint. These TCRs come from a human patient who received a liver transplant. Some of the T cells may derive from the graft donor.

V and J are TRBV28 and TRBJ2-7; D unresolved. V lost 5 bases and J lost 2, with 22 bases in between. The germline gives CDR1 MDHEN, CDR2 SYDVKM. The CDR3 spans 17 residues. DNA for the CDR3: TGTGCCAGCAGTCCTATCGGTGGGAAGAACCCAACCTACGAGCAGTACTTC. Amino acid sequence: CASSPIGGKNPTYEQYF.

The chain is built from TRBV5-1 and TRBJ2-3; 7 nucleotides match TRBD1. V dropped 5 bases and J dropped 3; count of bases not matched to a gene: 12. The CDR3 length is 16 residues. Germline CDR1 and CDR2: SGHRS and YFSETQ. CDR3 sequence (DNA): TGCGCCAGCAGTCCGAGGGGGCTCGAAGGGACAGATACGCAGTATTTT. Residues: CASSPRGLEGTDTQYF. The full variable domain, completed using reference TRBV5-1 and TRBJ2-3, is KAGVTQTPRYLIKTRGQQVTLSCSPISGHRSVSWYQQTPGQGLQFLFEYFSETQRNKGNFPGRFSGRQFSNSRSEMNVSTLELGDSALYLCASSPRGLEGTDTQYFGPGTRLTVL.

This clone was recorded a few times. V gene TRBV9 combines with J gene TRBJ1-1, with D possibly TRBD1 on 5 matching bases. CDR3 size: 16 residues. The V gene's germline CDR1 is SGDLS and CDR2 YYNGEE. The ends were cut back, 0 bases at V and 3 bases at J, with 15 bases in the middle. The DNA for the CDR3 is TGTGCCAGCAGCGTAGCCACGGCAGGGTTTGACACTGAAGCTTTCTTT. Its protein product is CASSVATAGFDTEAFF.

The chain uses TRBV5-1 and TRBJ1-6; perhaps TRBD1 as D (6 bases). The CDR3 has 15 residues. Germline values: CDR1 SGHRS, CDR2 YFSETQ. The V end lost 2 bases, the J end lost 5 bases, and 11 bases lay between the germline ends. The CDR3 DNA reads as TGCGCCAGCAGCTTAGGGGGTCAACATAATTCACCCCTCCACTTT. It is translated as CASSLGGQHNSPLHF.

V and J are TRBV7-3 and TRBJ2-2, with unresolved D. CDR3 length equals 15 residues. V was pared by 5 bases and J by 1 base, with 11 bases between. Germline assignment: CDR1 SGHTA and CDR2 FQGTGA. As DNA, the CDR3 is TGTGCCAGCAGCCCCACGAGCGTGAACACCGGGGAGCTGTTTTTT. Translating gives CASSPTSVNTGELFF.

The genes are TRBV6-1 and TRBJ2-7, with a possible D match to TRBD1 (5 bases). Germline CDR1 MNHNS, CDR2 SASEGT. Trimming pared 1 base from V and 0 bases from J, leaving 7 bases between. CDR3 length: 14 amino acids. DNA for the CDR3: TGTGCCAGCAGTGAAGGGGGCAACTCCTACGAGCAGTACTTC. This encodes CASSEGGNSYEQYF.

The chain links TRBV7-8 to TRBJ2-5; perhaps D is TRBD1 or TRBD2 (5 bases each). Trimming took off 3 bases at V and 7 bases at J, with 21 bases between the two ends. There are 16 residues in the CDR3. Germline V gene lookup returns CDR1 SGHVS and CDR2 FQNEAQ. DNA of the CDR3: TGTGCCAGCAGCTTTATCGGGACGGGGCGTGAGGGGACCCAGTACTTC. Translated, it gives CASSFIGTGREGTQYF.

CDR3 DNA sequence: TGTGCCAGCACCGGGGACTCCTACAATGAGCAGTTCTTC. Protein sequence: CASTGDSYNEQFF. The chain recombines TRBV28 with TRBJ2-1, with D possibly matching TRBD2 (5 bases). In germline, CDR1 is MDHEN, CDR2 SYDVKM. The CDR3 extends over 13 amino acids. Trimming cost V 7 bases and J 0 bases, with 7 bases left between them.

The chain carries TRBV7-9 and TRBJ2-7, with 8 bases lining up with TRBD2. V shed 3 bases, J shed 5 bases, and the junction held 6 bases outside the gene matches. This CDR3 comprises 14 residues. Germline V gene data show CDR1 as SEHNR and CDR2 as FQNEAQ (reference sequence). The DNA of the CDR3 is TGTGCCAGCAGCTTGGAGCGGGGGCAGGACGAGCAGTACTTC. This codes for CASSLERGQDEQYF.

The rearrangement joins TRBV5-1 to TRBJ2-1, with TRBD2 matching 10 bases. The germline gives CDR1 SGHRS, CDR2 YFSETQ. The CDR3 totals 16 residues. V dropped 0 bases and J dropped 4; count of bases not matched to a gene: 4. The DNA of the CDR3 is TGCGCCAGCAGCTTGGCTAGCGGGAGTTCGTACAATGAGCAGTTCTTC. Its protein product is CASSLASGSSYNEQFF.

The chain is built from TRBV20-1 and TRBJ1-1; TRBD1 might be the D (5 bases). Deletions cut 6 bases from V and 8 bases from J, with 13 bases between. The CDR3 spans 11 residues. Germline CDR1 DFQATT, CDR2 SNEGSKA (reference sequence). CDR3 in amino acids: CSARAAIEAFF. The CDR3 DNA reads TGCAGTGCCAGGGCAGCAATCGAAGCTTTCTTT.

This chain links TRBV6-1 with TRBJ2-1; D remains unclear. With 8 bases removed from V and 9 bases from J, the gap between germline ends came to 14 bases. CDR1 is MNHNS and CDR2 is SASEGT in the germline V gene. The CDR3 is 12 amino acids. CDR3 protein: CASASLVGEQFF. For the CDR3, the DNA is TGTGCCAGCGCATCGTTGGTGGGTGAGCAGTTCTTC.

Remarks on this clone: Germline and junction disagree at one end, which may indicate a read error. J is TRBJ2-7 and V is TRBV5-4; D tentatively fits TRBD1 or TRBD2 (5 bases each). The germline gives CDR1 SGHNT, CDR2 YYREEE (reference sequence). The CDR3 totals 11 residues. CDR3 amino acids: CASSLGGAWNF. The DNA for the CDR3 is TGTGCCAGCAGCTTGGGAGGGGCTTGGAACTTC.

V usage is TRBV6-6 and J usage is TRBJ1-5; D uncertain. Germline CDR1 MNHNY, CDR2 SVGAGI (reference sequence). Deletions cut 2 bases from V and 6 bases from J, with 17 bases between. The CDR3 covers 16 residues. In DNA, the CDR3 is TGTGCCAGCAGTTACGAGCTGCTACGAAGCGGTCAGCCCCAGCATTTT. Protein sequence: CASSYELLRSGQPQHF.

The V call is TRBV7-2, the J call TRBJ1-5, with TRBD1 as a possible D gene (5 bases). The CDR3 totals 14 residues. The V end was cut by 2 bases, the J end by 7 bases, with 12 bases between. Germline V lookup: CDR1 SGHTA, CDR2 FQGNSA. The chain's CDR3 is CASSLSQGSQPQHF. Here the CDR3 DNA reads TGTGCCAGCAGCTTATCCCAGGGCAGCCAGCCCCAGCATTTT.

The rearrangement links TRBV7-6 to TRBJ2-5; D is unresolved. Germline loops: CDR1 SGHVS, CDR2 FNYEAQ. V lost 8 bases and J lost 3, with 4 bases in between. This CDR3 spans 10 amino acids. The CDR3 loop is CASGKETQYF. CDR3 nucleotides: TGTGCCAGCGGTAAAGAGACCCAGTACTTC.

The chain links TRBV27 to TRBJ1-6; TRBD1 is a possible D gene (6 bases). V lost 5 bases, J lost 6 bases, and 8 bases lay in between. CDR3 size: 13 residues. CDR1 MNHEY and CDR2 SMNVEV come from the germline V gene (reference sequence). The CDR3 reads CASSTGLNSPLHF. The CDR3 DNA follows: TGTGCCAGCAGTACAGGGCTTAATTCACCCCTCCACTTT.

Only a few counts were recorded for this clone. The V and J genes are TRBV4-3 and TRBJ1-4, with TRBD1 matching over 8 bases. Germline V lookup: CDR1 LGHNA, CDR2 YSLEER. V lost 4 bases, J lost 8 bases, and 18 bases stayed unmatched. The CDR3 length is 18 residues. The DNA of the CDR3 is TGCGCCAGCAGCCTAACCCCCATCGAGCAGGGGGCATGGGAAAAACTGTTTTTT. It encodes CASSLTPIEQGAWEKLFF.

The V call is TRBV5-5, the J call TRBJ2-7; 7 bases match TRBD2. V was pared by 0 bases and J by 5 bases, with 11 bases of the junction left unmatched. This CDR3 is built from 16 residues. Germline CDR1 and CDR2: SGHKS and YYEKEE (reference sequence). The CDR3 DNA reads TGTGCCAGCAGCTTGGCCCTTGGTAGCGGGTTTGACGAGCAGTACTTC. This encodes CASSLALGSGFDEQYF.

The rearrangement uses TRBV7-6 and TRBJ2-1, with 9 bases aligning to TRBD2. The junction had 5 bases not matched to a gene; V was cut back by 1 base and J by 7 bases. CDR1 and CDR2 from the germline V gene are SGHVS and FNYEAQ. The CDR3 is 15 residues long. The CDR3 nucleotides read TGTGCCAGCAGCTTAGTTGCGGGGGGGCTGAATGAGCAGTTCTTC. Amino acid sequence: CASSLVAGGLNEQFF.

The rearrangement uses TRBV28 and TRBJ2-1; D unclear. The germline gives CDR1 MDHEN, CDR2 SYDVKM. Trimming pared 2 bases from V and 4 bases from J, leaving 9 bases between. This CDR3 region has 14 residues. Here the CDR3 reads CASSLAFSYNEQFF. The DNA of the CDR3 is TGTGCCAGCAGTTTAGCCTTCTCTTACAATGAGCAGTTCTTC.

About this clone: Relative to the germline gene, one junction end is altered; a read error may explain this. This chain joins TRBV7-6 and TRBJ2-1; D ambiguous. CDR3 length equals 11 residues. Germline V gene data show CDR1 as SGHVS and CDR2 as FNYEAQ. The CDR3 region has the DNA TGTGCCAGCAGCCACTACACTGAGCAGTTCTTC. Translated: CASSHYTEQFF.

The gene calls are TRBV19 and TRBJ2-3; D is perhaps TRBD1 (5 bases). CDR3 length equals 15 residues. V gave up 3 bases and J gave up 2 bases, with 12 bases separating them. Germline CDR1 and CDR2: LNHDA and SQIVND (reference sequence). The CDR3 nucleotides read TGTGCCAGTAGTATGGCAGGGTACGACACAGATACGCAGTATTTT. It translates to CASSMAGYDTDTQYF.

V is TRBV5-5 and J is TRBJ2-7, with a weak D call TRBD2 (5 bases). The CDR3 consists of 14 residues. The germline V gene encodes CDR1 SGHKS and CDR2 YYEKEE (reference sequence). Trimming stripped 2 bases from V and 4 bases from J, with 13 bases between. CDR3 residues: CASSFGGGSYEQYF. The CDR3 nucleotides are TGTGCCAGCAGCTTTGGTGGAGGCTCTTACGAGCAGTACTTC.

This chain uses TRBV7-6 with TRBJ2-7; 9 bases line up with TRBD1. Per germline, CDR1 SGHVS and CDR2 FNYEAQ. The CDR3 length is 14 residues. J gave up 5 bases and V 1 base, and 3 bases lay outside the gene matches. CDR3 in DNA: TGTGCCAGCAGCTTAGAGGACAGGGGTCACGAGCAGTACTTC. As protein: CASSLEDRGHEQYF.

The chain carries TRBV7-8 and TRBJ1-1; no clear D. There are 13 residues in the CDR3. Germline V gene lookup returns CDR1 SGHVS and CDR2 FQNEAQ. The ends were cut back, 0 bases at V and 1 base at J, with 3 bases in the middle. The CDR3, as DNA: TGTGCCAGCAGCTTAGCCCCGAACACTGAAGCTTTCTTT. Protein: CASSLAPNTEAFF.

The V call is TRBV6-1, the J call TRBJ2-7; the D is unclear. The V and J ends lost 8 bases and 0 bases respectively, with 17 bases between them. Germline CDR1 MNHNS, CDR2 SASEGT. The CDR3 has 15 amino acids. The CDR3 spells CASRSGSTPSYEQYF. As DNA, the CDR3 is TGTGCCAGCCGATCCGGGTCCACCCCCTCCTACGAGCAGTACTTC.